Sequencing of this TCR beta chain was carried out in a study of radiation and T cells in renal cell carcinoma. The study's findings and limits: Top tumor clonotypes rose in blood 2 weeks post-radiation, then contracted.

Time point defined: baseline pretreatment blood. Treatment specified: 15 Gy SBRT to primary tumor, nephrectomy 4 weeks later. Clear cell pathology was present in this patient's renal cell carcinoma. Data came from immunoSEQ multiplex PCR; TCRdb stores just in-frame clones and leaves some out. The data hold 150,000 or so clones, with 88% observed a single time. Remarks on this clone: Antigen specificity is unknown.

Germline CDR1 is SGHDN and CDR2 is FVKESK. Losses at the gene ends were 2 bases for V and 7 bases for J; bases not matched to a gene: 4. CDR3 length equals 14 residues. The rearrangement joins TRBV14 to TRBJ2-3; 9 bases match TRBD2. Sample: blood, taken from a patient whose treatment included radiotherapy and nephrectomy. The origin of this receptor is a woman aged 70 to 79 with renal cell carcinoma. CDR3 nucleotides: TGTGCCAGCAGCCAAAGGCTAGCGGGGAATACGCAGTATTTT. Protein: CASSQRLAGNTQYF.